This T cell receptor beta chain was captured in a study of T cells after yellow fever vaccination. TCRdb reanalysed the 5' RACE reads using MiXCR and keeps one entry per CDR3 protein. Of hundreds of thousands of distinct CDR3 sequences listed, around 6.4% are singletons. As to this clonotype: Its target is unknown.

General study points: A large majority of primary-vaccination clones showed up again after the booster (approximately 95% CD4, 75% to 90% CD8).

This CDR3 comprises 16 residues. Germline CDR1 reads MNHEY; CDR2 reads SVGEGT. Trimming stripped 2 bases from V and 7 bases from J, with 18 bases between. This rearrangement joins TRBV6-2 or TRBV6-3 to TRBJ1-5; perhaps TRBD1 as D (5 bases). The sample consisted of PBMCs, taken 5 days after the yellow fever booster vaccination. This receptor was taken from a man aged 25-45 years who received the YFV17D yellow fever vaccine. CDR3 region: CASSYKSAGLNQPQHF. CDR3 DNA: TGTGCCAGCAGTTACAAGTCCGCAGGGTTAAACCAGCCCCAGCATTTT.